There are a few counts of the clone carrying this TCR beta chain. This specimen belongs to a study of T-cell reconstitution after alpha-beta-depleted transplantation in children. Germline V gene lookup returns CDR1 SGHTA and CDR2 FQGNSA. Trimming left V 5 bases short and J 4 bases short, with 15 bases between. This CDR3 has 15 residues. The library targeted TCRbeta and was prepared with unique molecular identifiers. TCRdb reprocessed the PCR reads via MiXCR and lists one record per CDR3 protein. The data hold some 500,000 distinct CDR3 sequences, with over 25% observed a single time. This specimen consisted of PBMCs from the stem cell graft donor, obtained from the stem cell graft. The J gene is TRBJ1-5, the V gene TRBV7-2; the D gene is possibly TRBD1 (5 bases). This receptor was identified in a human donor who donated a stem cell graft to a child with aplastic anemia. The DNA of the CDR3 is TGTGCCAGCAGCACTTACGCGGGGGGAAATCAGCCCCAGCATTTT. Protein sequence: CASSTYAGGNQPQHF.